The entry that follows covers one T cell receptor (beta chain) sequence. Antigen unknown. These data are taken from a study of OX40 agonist ivuxolimab in advanced cancers. Profiling relied on immunoSEQ multiplex PCR, and the TCRdb table lists in-frame clones only, not all of them. Among approximately 77,000 clones listed, 84% were seen once. Study results and caveats: Partial responders treated at 0.1-3.0 mg/kg exhibited clonal expansion among the lowest measured.

The CDR3 is 15 residues long. Germline CDR1 and CDR2: MDHEN and SYDVKM. V lost 6 bases and J lost 5; bases outside the gene matches: 11. Sequences were derived from CD4+ or CD8+ T cells sorted from blood, sampled in a trial of the OX40 agonist ivuxolimab. The rearrangement joins TRBV28 to TRBJ2-7; 9 bases are a match to TRBD1. This clonotype was sampled from an adult with an advanced solid tumor such as melanoma, head and neck, liver or kidney cancer. The CDR3 DNA sequence: TGTGCCAGCAGGTTCCCCGGGACAGGGTTCCACGAGCAGTACTTC. Translation: CASRFPGTGFHEQYF.